This T cell receptor beta chain derives from a study of blood T cell repertoires in COVID-19. About the research overall: Sites across the United States, Italy and Spain contributed samples from acute and convalescent COVID-19. T cells, B-cell-depleted T cells, or PBMCs provided the cDNA or gDNA that served as material.

As processed by the authors: Estimates of nucleated cell counts were drawn from the amplification of reference gene primers. TCRdb keeps only in-frame clones here, not all; method: immunoSEQ multiplex PCR. That table is the source of V, J and clone size, and D and trimming were worked out from the DNA. The sample includes about 170,000 clones, around 84% of them seen just once. The CDR3 is 16 residues long. Germline loops: CDR1 SGHAT, CDR2 FQDESV (reference sequence). V gave up 2 bases and J gave up 3 bases, with 14 bases separating them. The Seattle patients joined while their infection was active and were tracked longitudinally afterward.

The sample consisted of peripheral blood. This clonotype was obtained from a woman of 80 years or more with COVID-19, enrolled during active disease. This rearrangement joins TRBV11-1 to TRBJ2-1; D perhaps matches TRBD2 (5 bases). In DNA, the CDR3 is TGTGCCAGCAGCTTACGGGCGAGAGCGGACTACAATGAGCAGTTCTTC. This translates into CASSLRARADYNEQFF.